This passage covers 27 T cell receptor beta chains from one sample sequenced in a study of human T cells and chemical hapten exposure (dated by TCRdb to the early 2020s). Per the publication, the time point label means: patch test 1, 2 weeks after DPC sensitization. The treatment or condition label, as the study defines it: therapeutic diphenylcyclopropenone sensitization with weekly scalp DPC. Library generation was performed with RACE. Instrument used: NextSeq 500. Using fastp at Q25 and MiXCR, TCRdb reprocessed the public reads and kept productive beta chains. Rows are unified per CDR3 protein, each entry keeping the most common DNA and genes. For this sample there are 150,000 to 200,000 distinct CDR3 sequences; 20% to 25% appear just once. The top ten clonotypes cover less than 7% of the sample. Material: whole blood, obtained in connection with sensitization to the hapten diphenylcyclopropenone (DPC). Receptor source: a woman between 50 and 59 years old with alopecia areata. Some clones in this sample may be carry-over from other donors' samples.

This clonotype has only a few counts. V and J are TRBV9 and TRBJ2-2; a weak D match, TRBD2 (5 bases). The ends were cut back, 1 base at V and 7 bases at J, with 14 bases in the middle. The CDR3 has 15 residues. The germline CDR1 and CDR2 sequences are SGDLS and YYNGEE. The CDR3 loop reads CASSVNTPAGGELFF. The CDR3 bases are TGTGCCAGCAGCGTAAATACCCCGGCGGGCGGGGAGCTGTTTTTT.

The rearrangement uses TRBV27 and TRBJ1-2; D is possibly TRBD1 (5 bases). Trimming left V 5 bases short and J 4 bases short, with 17 bases between. Germline CDR1 reads MNHEY; CDR2 reads SMNVEV (reference sequence). CDR3 length: 15 residues. CDR3 region: CASSPSGADFYGYTF. In DNA, the CDR3 is TGTGCCAGCAGTCCTTCTGGGGCCGACTTCTATGGCTACACCTTC.

This chain connects TRBV3-1 to TRBJ2-1, with TRBD2 matching over 7 bases. Germline CDR1 and CDR2: LGHDT and YNNKEL (reference sequence). The CDR3 spans 16 residues. J was trimmed by 7 bases and V by 4 bases; bases with no gene match: 13. The CDR3 coding sequence is TGTGCCAGCAGCCGAGCCAGCGGGGTCGCGGGAAATGAGCAGTTCTTC. This sequence encodes CASSRASGVAGNEQFF.

A few counts support this clonotype. The chain has TRBV5-1 and TRBJ2-3; D is ambiguous. This CDR3 contains 15 residues. The V gene's germline CDR1 is SGHRS and CDR2 YFSETQ. V shed 0 bases and J shed 3 bases, with 11 bases lying between them. CDR3 coding DNA: TGCGCCAGCAGCTTGGAGGCTTCAGCGACAGATACGCAGTATTTT. This gives the protein CASSLEASATDTQYF.

The chain recombines TRBV3-1 with TRBJ1-1; the D gene is possibly TRBD1 (6 bases). V was cut by 3 bases and J by 5 bases, with 16 bases left in between. Germline V gene lookup returns CDR1 LGHDT and CDR2 YNNKEL (reference sequence). This CDR3 has 15 residues. In DNA, the CDR3 is TGTGCCAGCAGCCAGGGGACAAGAACCGGGACTGAAGCTTTCTTT. This translates into CASSQGTRTGTEAFF. Full variable domain (missing parts from reference TRBV3-1 and TRBJ1-1): DTAVSQTPKYLVTQMGNDKSIKCEQNLGHDTMYWYKQDSKKFLKIMFSYNNKELIINETVPNRFSPKSPDKAHLNLHINSLELGDSAVYFCASSQGTRTGTEAFFGQGTRLTVV.

There are many counts of this clonotype. This chain connects TRBV20-1 to TRBJ1-5; D may be TRBD1 (5 bases). V lost 6 bases, J lost 3 bases, and 15 bases lay in between. Germline V gene lookup returns CDR1 DFQATT and CDR2 SNEGSKA (reference sequence). The length of the CDR3 is 14 residues. The DNA of the CDR3 is TGCAGTGCCCACTCCGGGGGGAACAATCAGCCCCAGCATTTT. Encoded protein: CSAHSGGNNQPQHF.

This clonotype turned up a few times. The CDR3 spells CASSYRQLGGQGVYGYTF. CDR3 nucleotide sequence: TGTGCCAGCAGCTATCGCCAACTGGGGGGACAGGGAGTCTATGGCTACACCTTC. This sequence joins TRBV2 and TRBJ1-2; the match to TRBD1 covers 9 bases. The CDR3 has 18 amino acids. Germline V CDR1 and CDR2: SNHLY, FYNNEI. After removal of 6 bases from V and 4 bases from J, the junction contained 18 bases not matched to a gene.

Ten or more counts support this clonotype. The J gene is TRBJ1-6, the V gene TRBV6-1; the D gene is possibly TRBD1 (5 bases). Germline CDR1 and CDR2: MNHNS and SASEGT. This CDR3 contains 14 residues. V shed 7 bases and J shed 3 bases, with 10 bases lying between them. CDR3 nucleotide sequence: TGTGCCAGCACAGGGAGGAACTATAATTCACCCCTCCACTTT. Protein product: CASTGRNYNSPLHF.

The chain combines TRBV7-2 with TRBJ2-5, with D possibly being TRBD2 (5 bases). There are 14 residues in the CDR3. V was pared by 5 bases and J by 2 bases, with 12 bases between. Germline V gene data show CDR1 as SGHTA and CDR2 as FQGNSA. CDR3 in DNA: TGTGCCAGCAGCGCGCAAACGGGGCAAGAGACCCAGTACTTC. Amino acid sequence: CASSAQTGQETQYF.

This chain uses TRBV20-1 with TRBJ2-3, with a tentative D call TRBD1 (5 bases). V was pared by 5 bases and J by 2 bases, with 8 bases between. CDR1 and CDR2 from the germline V gene are DFQATT and SNEGSKA (reference sequence). CDR3 length equals 12 residues. The CDR3 DNA follows: TGCAGTGCTCTGGACACCACAGATACGCAGTATTTT. It codes for CSALDTTDTQYF.

The CDR3 DNA is TGTGCCAGCAGTTCTCTAGGACTAGCGGGAGCCCAAGAGACCCAGTACTTC. Protein product: CASSSLGLAGAQETQYF. This chain joins TRBV12-3 or TRBV12-4 and TRBJ2-5; 13 nucleotides line up with TRBD2. V trimming: 4 bases; J trimming: 1 base; junction bases outside the gene matches: 6. This CDR3 is 17 amino acids long.

There are a few counts of this clonotype. J is TRBJ2-7 and V is TRBV3-1, with 8 bases aligning to TRBD2. This CDR3 is 15 amino acids long. Germline CDR1 reads LGHDT; CDR2 reads YNNKEL (reference sequence). The J segment lost 5 bases and the V segment lost 2 bases, leaving 8 bases of the junction unmatched. CDR3 in amino acids: CASSQQRENRDEQYF. CDR3 nucleotides: TGTGCCAGCAGCCAACAGCGGGAGAATAGGGACGAGCAGTACTTC.

Comment on this clonotype: The germline gene is not matched at one end of the junction; a read error may be the cause. V gene TRBV7-2 combines with J gene TRBJ2-2; TRBD1 or TRBD2 may be the D gene (5 bases each). Germline V gives CDR1 SGHTA, CDR2 FQGNSA. The CDR3 extends over 15 amino acids. CDR3 DNA sequence: TGTGCCAGCAGCTTACTGGGAGCGGACACCGGGGAGCTGTATTTT. Translated: CASSLLGADTGELYF.

The chain joins TRBV7-9 to TRBJ2-3, with 7 bases lining up with TRBD2. Germline V CDR1 and CDR2: SEHNR, FQNEAQ (reference sequence). V gave up 8 bases and J gave up 4 bases; unmatched junction bases: 3. The CDR3 is 12 residues long. This chain's CDR3 is CASGRAPDTQYF. Here the CDR3 DNA reads TGTGCCAGCGGGAGGGCCCCAGATACGCAGTATTTT.

This clonotype was seen repeatedly, ten times or more. In nucleotides, the CDR3 is TGCAGTGCTGTCAGACTAGCGGGAGGTTACGGTGAGCAGTTCTTC. This codes for CSAVRLAGGYGEQFF. The chain couples TRBV20-1 to TRBJ2-1; 13 bases are a match to TRBD2. After removal of 5 bases from V and 9 bases from J, the junction contained 10 bases not matched to a gene. CDR3 length: 15 amino acids. Germline V gene data show CDR1 as DFQATT and CDR2 as SNEGSKA (reference sequence).

This clonotype was counted only a few times. The chain carries TRBV3-1 and TRBJ2-1; 11 bases align to TRBD2. There are 17 residues in the CDR3. Germline-derived CDR1 and CDR2 are LGHDT and YNNKEL (reference sequence). V shed 3 bases and J 7 bases; nucleotides not matched to a gene: 11. The CDR3 here is CASSHLKPGTSGNEQFF. The DNA for the CDR3 is TGTGCCAGCAGCCATCTGAAGCCCGGGACTAGCGGAAATGAGCAGTTCTTC.

The rearrangement joins TRBV11-2 to TRBJ1-3; D ambiguous. Trimming took 5 bases from V and 0 from J, leaving 14 bases between them. The CDR3 runs to 16 residues. Germline V lookup: CDR1 SGHAT, CDR2 FQNNGV. The CDR3 DNA is TGTGCCAGCAGCCCAATTAAGGGCGACTCTGGAAACACCATATATTTT. This gives the protein CASSPIKGDSGNTIYF.

This clonotype was seen many times. The chain joins TRBV7-2 to TRBJ2-7; TRBD1 is a possible D gene (6 bases). The CDR3 is 12 amino acids. Germline assignment: CDR1 SGHTA and CDR2 FQGNSA. V dropped 6 bases and J dropped 4 bases, with 10 bases sitting between them. The CDR3 spells CASRLDSYEQYF. CDR3 bases: TGTGCCAGCAGACTGGACAGTTACGAGCAGTACTTC.

This chain links TRBV10-3 with TRBJ2-7; 10 bases line up with TRBD2. The CDR3 covers 14 residues. With 4 bases clipped from V and 4 bases from J, the junction kept 4 bases outside the gene matches. In germline, CDR1 is ENHRY, CDR2 SYGVKD. CDR3 bases: TGTGCCATCAGTGGACTAGCGGGTCGATACGAGCAGTACTTC. Its translation: CAISGLAGRYEQYF.

The rearrangement links TRBV7-2 to TRBJ1-1; the D gene is possibly TRBD1 (6 bases). Germline values: CDR1 SGHTA, CDR2 FQGNSA. Trimming stripped 5 bases from V and 4 bases from J, with 11 bases between. The CDR3 length is 13 residues. The DNA for the CDR3 is TGTGCCAGCAGCCAGGGGTTAGGCACTGAAGCTTTCTTT. It specifies CASSQGLGTEAFF.

This clonotype was seen only a few times. V usage is TRBV5-6 and J usage is TRBJ2-7, with TRBD1 matching 10 bases. The CDR3 loop spans 15 amino acids. The V gene end was trimmed by 3 bases and the J gene end by 4 bases; junction bases not matched to a gene: 7. Germline values: CDR1 SGHDT, CDR2 YYEEEE. This CDR3 reads CASSSPDRGRYEQYF. CDR3 DNA sequence: TGTGCCAGCAGCTCGCCCGACAGGGGGCGTTACGAGCAGTACTTC.

This chain links TRBV6-2 or TRBV6-3 with TRBJ2-5; no clear D gene. Trimming took off 5 bases at V and 7 bases at J, with 8 bases between the two ends. Germline V lookup: CDR1 MNHEY, CDR2 SVGEGT. The CDR3 has 11 residues. For the CDR3, the DNA is TGTGCCAGCAGTAATTACGTGACCCAGTACTTC. Its protein product is CASSNYVTQYF.

The chain links TRBV14 to TRBJ2-5; unclear D gene. CDR3 size: 13 residues. CDR1 and CDR2 (germline): SGHDN, FVKESK. Trimming stripped 4 bases from V and 3 bases from J, with 9 bases between. For the CDR3, the DNA is TGTGCCAGCAGCCCATCAGAGAAAGAGACCCAGTACTTC. Protein sequence: CASSPSEKETQYF.

This clonotype was detected a few times. This chain uses TRBV27 with TRBJ2-5; 10 nucleotides line up with TRBD2. Germline CDR1 and CDR2: MNHEY and SMNVEV (reference sequence). This CDR3 region has 16 residues. The trim removed 6 bases at V and 1 base at J, leaving 8 bases unmatched. The CDR3 sequence is CASRQRTSGPQETQYF. CDR3 sequence (DNA): TGTGCCAGCAGACAAAGGACTAGCGGCCCCCAAGAGACCCAGTACTTC.

This clonotype was seen a few times. The chain links TRBV29-1 to TRBJ2-7, with a tentative D call TRBD1 (7 bases). This CDR3 is built from 16 residues. In germline, CDR1 is SQVTM, CDR2 ANQGSEA. V was cut by 0 bases and J by 0 bases, with 15 bases left in between. The CDR3 protein is CSVEDQGGGRSYEQYF. The CDR3 DNA reads as TGCAGCGTTGAAGATCAAGGAGGGGGCCGCTCCTACGAGCAGTACTTC.

The chain uses TRBV2 and TRBJ1-5; the match to TRBD1 covers 7 bases. In germline, CDR1 is SNHLY, CDR2 FYNNEI. V lost 7 bases to trimming and J lost 1 base; unmatched junction nucleotides: 7. The CDR3 has 15 amino acids. Here the CDR3 DNA reads TGTGCCAGCACCGGGGACAGCAACAGCAATCAGCCCCAGCATTTT. This encodes CASTGDSNSNQPQHF.

This clonotype has more than one count but fewer than ten. The rearrangement links TRBV3-1 to TRBJ2-3; D is perhaps TRBD2 (6 bases). V was shortened by 6 bases and J by 4 bases, with 14 bases between the two germline ends. Germline values: CDR1 LGHDT, CDR2 YNNKEL (reference sequence). The CDR3 sequence is 14 residues long. The CDR3 region is CASSPTSFSDTQYF. As DNA, the CDR3 is TGTGCCAGCAGTCCGACTAGTTTTTCAGATACGCAGTATTTT.